The 25 T cell receptor beta chains given below trace back to one sample, sequenced in a study of OX40 agonist ivuxolimab in advanced cancers. TCRdb's table, derived via immunoSEQ multiplex PCR, lists solely in-frame clones and lacks some. The table has about 40,000 clones, about 82% seen once; the top ten hold just over 20%. The sample consisted of CD4+ or CD8+ T cells sorted from blood, taken in a trial of the OX40 agonist ivuxolimab. These receptors came from an adult with an advanced solid tumor such as melanoma, head and neck, liver or kidney cancer.

The V call is TRBV6-6, the J call TRBJ1-6; TRBD1 is a possible D gene (5 bases). CDR1 and CDR2 from the germline V gene are MNHNY and SVGAGI (reference sequence). The CDR3 spans 14 residues. The V and J ends lost 0 bases and 13 bases respectively, with 13 bases between them. CDR3: CASSYSSGGTPLHF. For the CDR3, the DNA is TGTGCCAGCAGTTACTCTAGCGGGGGGACTCCCCTCCACTTT.

CDR3 residues: CASSEYFYSHKNTGELFF. The CDR3 region has the DNA TGTGCCAGCAGTGAATATTTTTACAGCCATAAGAACACCGGGGAGCTGTTTTTT. The rearrangement uses TRBV25-1 and TRBJ2-2; D is ambiguous. The CDR3 length is 18 residues. The V gene's germline CDR1 is MGHDK and CDR2 SYGVNS. The germline V and J ends were trimmed by 0 bases and 1 base, with 15 bases remaining between them. The variable domain in full, with the rest retrieved from reference TRBV25-1 and TRBJ2-2, is EADIYQTPRYLVIGTGKKITLECSQTMGHDKMYWYQQDPGMELHLIHYSYGVNSTEKGDLSSESTVSRIRTEHFPLTLESARPSHTSQYLCASSEYFYSHKNTGELFFGEGSRLTVL.

The J gene is TRBJ1-2, the V gene TRBV19; TRBD1 aligns across 9 bases. This CDR3 spans 17 amino acids. Germline-derived CDR1 and CDR2 are LNHDA and SQIVND (reference sequence). J was trimmed by 4 bases and V by 10 bases; bases with no gene match: 19. This chain's CDR3 is CATHSGTGRLRLYGYTF. The CDR3 DNA reads as TGTGCCACCCATTCCGGGACAGGGCGCCTCAGACTCTATGGCTACACCTTC. The full variable domain, completed using reference TRBV19 and TRBJ1-2, is DGGITQSPKYLFRKEGQNVTLSCEQNLNHDAMYWYRQDPGQGLRLIYYSQIVNDFQKGDIAEGYSVSREKKESFPLTVTSAQKNPTAFYLCATHSGTGRLRLYGYTFGSGTRLTVV.

CDR3 in DNA: TGTGCCAGCAGCTTGGACGGGGGAGTCTTGAATGAGCAGTTCTTC. Its translation is CASSLDGGVLNEQFF. The J gene is TRBJ2-1, the V gene TRBV5-6, with a weak D call TRBD2 (6 bases). Germline CDR1 SGHDT, CDR2 YYEEEE. There are 15 residues in the CDR3. Trimming shortened V by 0 bases and J by 7 bases, and 14 bases separated the two germline ends.

The chain combines TRBV28 with TRBJ2-1; 11 nucleotides align to TRBD2. This CDR3 has 12 amino acids. The V segment lost 6 bases and the J segment 15 bases; nucleotides outside the gene matches: 7. CDR1 and CDR2 (germline): MDHEN, SYDVKM. CDR3 amino acids: CASSLGLAGGFF. Written as DNA, the CDR3 is TGTGCCAGCAGCTTAGGGCTAGCGGGGGGGTTCTTC.

Many counts were recorded for this clone. The gene calls are TRBV11-2 and TRBJ1-3; D is uncertain. Trimming shortened V by 3 bases and J by 0 bases, and 12 bases separated the two germline ends. The CDR3 extends over 16 amino acids. Germline V lookup: CDR1 SGHAT, CDR2 FQNNGV. CDR3 DNA: TGTGCCAGCAGCTTGGGCGAGAGAAGCTCTGGAAACACCATATATTTT. It translates to CASSLGERSSGNTIYF.

The DNA of the CDR3 is TGTGCCAGCAGCTTAGGGTATTTAGCGGGGAAGAACAATGAGCAGTTCTTC. It yields the protein CASSLGYLAGKNNEQFF. The chain is built from TRBV7-2 and TRBJ2-1; TRBD2 matches at 8 bases. The CDR3 is 17 amino acids. Trimming cost V 1 base and J 5 bases; bases outside gene matches: 10. The germline CDR1 and CDR2 sequences are SGHTA and FQGNSA.

The chain links TRBV27 to TRBJ2-4; 11 nucleotides match TRBD1. Germline CDR1 MNHEY, CDR2 SMNVEV (reference sequence). This CDR3 spans 14 amino acids. Trimming took 6 bases from V and 9 from J; bases not matched to a gene: 7. The CDR3, as DNA: TGTGCCAGCAGCACAGGACAGGGGGCGATCATTCAGTACTTC. Translating it yields CASSTGQGAIIQYF.

J is TRBJ1-5 and V is TRBV27; D is ambiguous. Germline V gene lookup returns CDR1 MNHEY and CDR2 SMNVEV (reference sequence). The germline V and J ends were trimmed by 3 bases and 2 bases, with 14 bases remaining between them. The CDR3 runs 16 residues. CDR3 loop: CASSLAFFGGNQPQHF. CDR3 DNA: TGTGCCAGCAGTTTGGCCTTTTTCGGCGGCAATCAGCCCCAGCATTTT.

The chain recombines TRBV6-6 with TRBJ2-7; no reliable D call. Per germline, CDR1 MNHNY and CDR2 SVGAGI (reference sequence). This CDR3 contains 13 residues. Trimming shortened V by 0 bases and J by 5 bases, and 8 bases separated the two germline ends. The CDR3 DNA follows: TGTGCCAGCAGTTACTCGCACAGCAACGAGCAGTACTTC. This encodes CASSYSHSNEQYF.

J is TRBJ2-1 and V is TRBV4-3; D is uncertain. Germline V gene sequence: CDR1 LGHNA, CDR2 YSLEER. Trimming took 0 bases from V and 4 from J, leaving 7 bases between them. The CDR3 totals 14 residues. The CDR3 nucleotides are TGCGCCAGCAGCCAAGATAACACATACAATGAGCAGTTCTTC. Amino acids: CASSQDNTYNEQFF.

V gene TRBV5-6 combines with J gene TRBJ2-3; 12 bases match TRBD1. CDR3 size: 14 residues. The trim removed 0 bases at V and 9 bases at J, leaving 2 bases unmatched. CDR1 is SGHDT and CDR2 is YYEEEE in the germline V gene. This chain's CDR3 is CASSLGGQGATQYF. In nucleotides, the CDR3 is TGTGCCAGCAGCTTGGGGGGACAGGGGGCGACGCAGTATTTT. The whole variable domain, filled in from reference TRBV5-6 and TRBJ2-3, reads DAGVTQSPTHLIKTRGQQVTLRCSPKSGHDTVSWYQQALGQGPQFIFQYYEEEERQRGNFPDRFSGHQFPNYSSELNVNALLLGDSALYLCASSLGGQGATQYFGPGTRLTVL.

The chain joins TRBV11-2 to TRBJ2-7; 9 bases are shared with TRBD1. CDR1 is SGHAT and CDR2 is FQNNGV in the germline V gene. Losses at the gene ends were 5 bases for V and 2 bases for J; bases not matched to a gene: 10. CDR3 length: 16 residues. CDR3 nucleotides: TGTGCCAGCAGCCCCCATGAGGGACAGGGAGCCTACGAGCAGTACGTC. This codes for CASSPHEGQGAYEQYV.

The chain joins TRBV25-1 to TRBJ2-7; D might be TRBD1 or TRBD2, each matching 5 bases. Trimming removed 2 bases from V and 2 bases from J, with 10 bases in between. Germline V CDR1 and CDR2: MGHDK, SYGVNS. The CDR3 has 14 amino acids. The DNA for the CDR3 is TGTGCCAGCAGTGAAACGAGGGGCCCCTACGAGCAGTACTTC. Amino acid sequence: CASSETRGPYEQYF.

V usage is TRBV6-1 and J usage is TRBJ2-7; D not certain. CDR1 is MNHNS, CDR2 SASEGT, per germline. V lost 7 bases, J lost 2 bases, and 9 bases lay in between. The CDR3 covers 12 residues. Here the CDR3 reads CASNEPPYEQYF. The CDR3 DNA sequence: TGTGCCAGCAACGAACCGCCCTACGAGCAGTACTTC.

V and J are TRBV6-6 and TRBJ2-7; 8 bases are shared with TRBD2. CDR3 size: 12 residues. With 6 bases clipped from V and 6 bases from J, the junction kept 4 bases outside the gene matches. Germline V gene sequence: CDR1 MNHNY, CDR2 SVGAGI (reference sequence). As DNA, the CDR3 is TGTGCCAGCAGCCTCGGGGGGGGCGAGCAGTACTTC. Its translation: CASSLGGGEQYF.

The V and J genes are TRBV11-2 and TRBJ1-2; no reliable D call. CDR3 length equals 16 residues. CDR1 and CDR2 (germline): SGHAT, FQNNGV. Trimming pared 0 bases from V and 5 bases from J, leaving 16 bases between. CDR3 coding DNA: TGTGCCAGCAGCTTAGATCTAGCGTCAACGGGGTATGGCTACACCTTC. Translated: CASSLDLASTGYGYTF.

The chain recombines TRBV6-5 with TRBJ1-1; maybe TRBD1 (5 bases). V was cut by 6 bases and J by 1 base, with 9 bases left in between. This CDR3 spans 13 amino acids. Germline V gene data show CDR1 as MNHEY and CDR2 as SVGAGI. CDR3 protein: CASSLDRNTEAFF. The DNA of the CDR3 is TGTGCCAGCAGCCTCGACAGGAACACTGAAGCTTTCTTT.

This rearrangement joins TRBV19 to TRBJ2-7; 11 bases map to TRBD2. Trimming took 4 bases from V and 3 from J; bases not matched to a gene: 2. Germline V CDR1 and CDR2: LNHDA, SQIVND (reference sequence). CDR3 length: 14 amino acids. CDR3 residues: CASSTGTSGYEQYF. CDR3 bases: TGTGCCAGTAGTACCGGGACTAGCGGCTACGAGCAGTACTTC.

The V gene is TRBV5-6, the J gene TRBJ1-1, with a weak D call TRBD1 (5 bases). V was clipped by 5 bases and J by 1 base, with 15 bases between them. CDR1 is SGHDT and CDR2 is YYEEEE in the germline V gene. CDR3 size: 15 residues. Written as DNA, the CDR3 is TGTGCCAGCAGTTTATCAGGGAACGGGAACACTGAAGCTTTCTTT. Its protein product is CASSLSGNGNTEAFF.

V usage is TRBV6-5 and J usage is TRBJ2-1; no clear D. V gave up 0 bases and J gave up 5 bases, with 8 bases separating them. CDR1 and CDR2 (germline): MNHEY, SVGAGI. CDR3 length: 14 amino acids. The CDR3 DNA reads as TGTGCCAGCAGTTACTCAAACACGGACAATGAGCAGTTCTTC. It translates to CASSYSNTDNEQFF.

This clone turned up a few times. The CDR3, as DNA: TGTGCCAGCAGCTCCAGACAGAGCTCCTATAATTCACCCCTCCACTTT. As protein: CASSSRQSSYNSPLHF. The rearrangement links TRBV7-2 to TRBJ1-6, with D possibly being TRBD1 (5 bases). Germline loops: CDR1 SGHTA, CDR2 FQGNSA. This CDR3 is 16 amino acids long. The V gene lost 4 bases and the J gene lost 0 bases, with 10 bases spanning the gap.

The chain combines TRBV6-1 with TRBJ1-1, with D possibly TRBD1 on 5 matching bases. The CDR3 consists of 15 residues. V shed 5 bases and J shed 4 bases, with 17 bases lying between them. From germline, CDR1 is MNHNS and CDR2 SASEGT. The chain's CDR3 is CASSRTYRDSTEAFF. The CDR3 coding sequence is TGTGCCAGCAGTCGAACCTACCGGGACTCCACTGAAGCTTTCTTT.

The CDR3 loop is CATQSSYNSPLHF. The CDR3 nucleotides read TGTGCCACCCAGAGCTCCTATAATTCACCCCTCCACTTT. The V call is TRBV6-5, the J call TRBJ1-6; D call uncertain. The CDR3 is made up of 13 amino acids. V dropped 10 bases and J dropped 0 bases, with 7 bases sitting between them. Germline V CDR1 and CDR2: MNHEY, SVGAGI.

The chain employs TRBV11-2 and TRBJ2-7; the D gene is possibly TRBD1 (5 bases). The V end lost 2 bases, the J end lost 4 bases, and 15 bases lay between the germline ends. Germline CDR1 SGHAT, CDR2 FQNNGV. The CDR3 is made up of 15 amino acids. The CDR3 reads CASSLSTGLGYEQYV. The CDR3 bases are TGTGCCAGCAGCTTAAGCACAGGCCTCGGTTACGAGCAGTACGTC.